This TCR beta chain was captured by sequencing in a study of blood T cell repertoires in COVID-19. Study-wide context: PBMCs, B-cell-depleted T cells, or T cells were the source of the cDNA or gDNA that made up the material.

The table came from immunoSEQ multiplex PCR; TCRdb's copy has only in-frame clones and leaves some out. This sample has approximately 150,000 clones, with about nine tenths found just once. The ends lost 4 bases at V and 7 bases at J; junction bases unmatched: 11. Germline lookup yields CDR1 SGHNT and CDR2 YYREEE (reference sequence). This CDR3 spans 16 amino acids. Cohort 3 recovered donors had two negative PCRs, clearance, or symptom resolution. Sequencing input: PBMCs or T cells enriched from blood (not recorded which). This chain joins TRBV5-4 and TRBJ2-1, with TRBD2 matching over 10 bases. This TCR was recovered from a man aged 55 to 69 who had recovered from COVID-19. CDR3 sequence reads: CASSARLAGLGNEQFF. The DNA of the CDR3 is TGTGCCAGCAGCGCCCGACTAGCGGGCTTAGGAAATGAGCAGTTCTTC. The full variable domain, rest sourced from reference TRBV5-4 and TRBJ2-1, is ETGVTQSPTHLIKTRGQQVTLRCSSQSGHNTVSWYQQALGQGPQFIFQYYREEENGRGNFPPRFSGLQFPNYSSELNVNALELDDSALYLCASSARLAGLGNEQFFGPGTRLTVL.